The sample holds one count of the clone carrying this T cell receptor (beta chain). This record belongs to a study of control samples from healthy donors and cancer patients. Sequenced by immunoSEQ multiplex PCR; TCRdb stores in-frame clones only, minus some. This sample has about 58,000 clones, with 90% found just once. The receptor's source is a man aged 55 to 69 with colorectal cancer. The sample was PBMCs.

DNA for the CDR3: TGTGCCAGCAGCTTCGGGACTAGTGAAGAGACCCAGTACTTC. It is translated as CASSFGTSEETQYF. The V gene is TRBV5-6, the J gene TRBJ2-5, with 8 bases aligning to TRBD2. CDR1 is SGHDT and CDR2 is YYEEEE in the germline V gene. V shed 2 bases, J shed 3 bases, and the junction held 3 bases outside the gene matches. CDR3 length equals 14 residues.